The TCR beta chain described here comes from a study of T cell repertoires in cytomegalovirus infection. Study background: HLA-B-restricted CMV epitopes that are well studied were used alongside recently identified HLA-C-restricted ones. From public TCR beta signatures came an indication of both CMV infection and matching HLA type.

On this clonotype: Its specificity is not known.

TCRdb redid the calling of the reads with MiXCR, one entry per CDR3 protein. The data show about 470,000 distinct CDR3 sequences, with about 42% seen just once and about 41% held by the top ten. Overall study findings and caveats: What dominated the ex vivo response were HLA-C-restricted CMV-specific TCR beta clonotypes. Of the TCR beta families, the public ones yielded a cumulative frequency that identified carriers of CMV plus the relevant HLA.

Trimming removed 0 bases at V and 4 bases at J, with 4 bases between. The CDR3 is 13 residues long. In germline, CDR1 is SGHTA, CDR2 FQGNSA. The material was cultured PBMCs, obtained from culture after CMV antigen stimulation. The TCR comes from a human donor in good health (CMV status not recorded). Some clones in this sample may be carry-over from other donors' samples. This chain connects TRBV7-2 to TRBJ1-5; no clear D. Written as DNA, the CDR3 is TGTGCCAGCAGCTTAGCGATTAATCAGCCCCAGCATTTT. Translated, it gives CASSLAINQPQHF.